This section outlines one T cell receptor (beta chain) sequence together with its context. Antigen specificity is unknown. Assay used: immunoSEQ multiplex PCR; TCRdb lists only in-frame clones, some missing. Found here are some 190,000 clones, around 91% of them singletons; the top ten hold about 6.9%. The record originates from a study of T cell responses to AZD1222 COVID-19 vaccine. Study overall: Second-dose groups at about 4 or about 12 weeks were pooled. Study outcomes and limitations: Clonal diversity may have been underestimated in mostly white British donors.

The sequences come from peripheral blood, collected on day 0 of AZD1222 vaccination. This clonotype was obtained from an adult in good health.

DNA for the CDR3: TGTGCCAGCAGTTTGAGCGGGGGGGCAGGGTTCTTC. It codes for CASSLSGGAGFF. The chain has TRBV12-3 or TRBV12-4 and TRBJ2-1; 10 nucleotides align to TRBD2. V lost 3 bases, J lost 15 bases, and 5 bases stayed unmatched. The CDR3 is 12 amino acids.